The T cell receptor (beta chain) described here comes from a study of Siglec-9 on CD8 T cells in melanoma. Study results and caveats: An effector memory CD8+ T-cell subset seemingly accumulating in melanoma was reportedly marked and regulated by Siglec-9.

This clone was counted between two and nine times. As yet, its antigen is unknown. The germline gives CDR1 MGHRA, CDR2 YSYEKL. V lost 5 bases and J lost 8; bases outside the gene matches: 6. CDR3 length: 13 amino acids. Sequenced by immunoSEQ multiplex PCR; TCRdb stores in-frame clones only, minus some. The sample includes tens of thousands of clones, 80% of them seen just once. This TCR derives from a human donor in good health. V gene TRBV4-1 combines with J gene TRBJ1-1, with 9 nucleotides matching TRBD1. Material: Siglec-9- CD8+ T cells sorted from blood. CDR3 loop: CASSYAGTGEAFF. The CDR3 bases are TGCGCCAGCAGCTATGCCGGGACAGGGGAAGCTTTCTTT.